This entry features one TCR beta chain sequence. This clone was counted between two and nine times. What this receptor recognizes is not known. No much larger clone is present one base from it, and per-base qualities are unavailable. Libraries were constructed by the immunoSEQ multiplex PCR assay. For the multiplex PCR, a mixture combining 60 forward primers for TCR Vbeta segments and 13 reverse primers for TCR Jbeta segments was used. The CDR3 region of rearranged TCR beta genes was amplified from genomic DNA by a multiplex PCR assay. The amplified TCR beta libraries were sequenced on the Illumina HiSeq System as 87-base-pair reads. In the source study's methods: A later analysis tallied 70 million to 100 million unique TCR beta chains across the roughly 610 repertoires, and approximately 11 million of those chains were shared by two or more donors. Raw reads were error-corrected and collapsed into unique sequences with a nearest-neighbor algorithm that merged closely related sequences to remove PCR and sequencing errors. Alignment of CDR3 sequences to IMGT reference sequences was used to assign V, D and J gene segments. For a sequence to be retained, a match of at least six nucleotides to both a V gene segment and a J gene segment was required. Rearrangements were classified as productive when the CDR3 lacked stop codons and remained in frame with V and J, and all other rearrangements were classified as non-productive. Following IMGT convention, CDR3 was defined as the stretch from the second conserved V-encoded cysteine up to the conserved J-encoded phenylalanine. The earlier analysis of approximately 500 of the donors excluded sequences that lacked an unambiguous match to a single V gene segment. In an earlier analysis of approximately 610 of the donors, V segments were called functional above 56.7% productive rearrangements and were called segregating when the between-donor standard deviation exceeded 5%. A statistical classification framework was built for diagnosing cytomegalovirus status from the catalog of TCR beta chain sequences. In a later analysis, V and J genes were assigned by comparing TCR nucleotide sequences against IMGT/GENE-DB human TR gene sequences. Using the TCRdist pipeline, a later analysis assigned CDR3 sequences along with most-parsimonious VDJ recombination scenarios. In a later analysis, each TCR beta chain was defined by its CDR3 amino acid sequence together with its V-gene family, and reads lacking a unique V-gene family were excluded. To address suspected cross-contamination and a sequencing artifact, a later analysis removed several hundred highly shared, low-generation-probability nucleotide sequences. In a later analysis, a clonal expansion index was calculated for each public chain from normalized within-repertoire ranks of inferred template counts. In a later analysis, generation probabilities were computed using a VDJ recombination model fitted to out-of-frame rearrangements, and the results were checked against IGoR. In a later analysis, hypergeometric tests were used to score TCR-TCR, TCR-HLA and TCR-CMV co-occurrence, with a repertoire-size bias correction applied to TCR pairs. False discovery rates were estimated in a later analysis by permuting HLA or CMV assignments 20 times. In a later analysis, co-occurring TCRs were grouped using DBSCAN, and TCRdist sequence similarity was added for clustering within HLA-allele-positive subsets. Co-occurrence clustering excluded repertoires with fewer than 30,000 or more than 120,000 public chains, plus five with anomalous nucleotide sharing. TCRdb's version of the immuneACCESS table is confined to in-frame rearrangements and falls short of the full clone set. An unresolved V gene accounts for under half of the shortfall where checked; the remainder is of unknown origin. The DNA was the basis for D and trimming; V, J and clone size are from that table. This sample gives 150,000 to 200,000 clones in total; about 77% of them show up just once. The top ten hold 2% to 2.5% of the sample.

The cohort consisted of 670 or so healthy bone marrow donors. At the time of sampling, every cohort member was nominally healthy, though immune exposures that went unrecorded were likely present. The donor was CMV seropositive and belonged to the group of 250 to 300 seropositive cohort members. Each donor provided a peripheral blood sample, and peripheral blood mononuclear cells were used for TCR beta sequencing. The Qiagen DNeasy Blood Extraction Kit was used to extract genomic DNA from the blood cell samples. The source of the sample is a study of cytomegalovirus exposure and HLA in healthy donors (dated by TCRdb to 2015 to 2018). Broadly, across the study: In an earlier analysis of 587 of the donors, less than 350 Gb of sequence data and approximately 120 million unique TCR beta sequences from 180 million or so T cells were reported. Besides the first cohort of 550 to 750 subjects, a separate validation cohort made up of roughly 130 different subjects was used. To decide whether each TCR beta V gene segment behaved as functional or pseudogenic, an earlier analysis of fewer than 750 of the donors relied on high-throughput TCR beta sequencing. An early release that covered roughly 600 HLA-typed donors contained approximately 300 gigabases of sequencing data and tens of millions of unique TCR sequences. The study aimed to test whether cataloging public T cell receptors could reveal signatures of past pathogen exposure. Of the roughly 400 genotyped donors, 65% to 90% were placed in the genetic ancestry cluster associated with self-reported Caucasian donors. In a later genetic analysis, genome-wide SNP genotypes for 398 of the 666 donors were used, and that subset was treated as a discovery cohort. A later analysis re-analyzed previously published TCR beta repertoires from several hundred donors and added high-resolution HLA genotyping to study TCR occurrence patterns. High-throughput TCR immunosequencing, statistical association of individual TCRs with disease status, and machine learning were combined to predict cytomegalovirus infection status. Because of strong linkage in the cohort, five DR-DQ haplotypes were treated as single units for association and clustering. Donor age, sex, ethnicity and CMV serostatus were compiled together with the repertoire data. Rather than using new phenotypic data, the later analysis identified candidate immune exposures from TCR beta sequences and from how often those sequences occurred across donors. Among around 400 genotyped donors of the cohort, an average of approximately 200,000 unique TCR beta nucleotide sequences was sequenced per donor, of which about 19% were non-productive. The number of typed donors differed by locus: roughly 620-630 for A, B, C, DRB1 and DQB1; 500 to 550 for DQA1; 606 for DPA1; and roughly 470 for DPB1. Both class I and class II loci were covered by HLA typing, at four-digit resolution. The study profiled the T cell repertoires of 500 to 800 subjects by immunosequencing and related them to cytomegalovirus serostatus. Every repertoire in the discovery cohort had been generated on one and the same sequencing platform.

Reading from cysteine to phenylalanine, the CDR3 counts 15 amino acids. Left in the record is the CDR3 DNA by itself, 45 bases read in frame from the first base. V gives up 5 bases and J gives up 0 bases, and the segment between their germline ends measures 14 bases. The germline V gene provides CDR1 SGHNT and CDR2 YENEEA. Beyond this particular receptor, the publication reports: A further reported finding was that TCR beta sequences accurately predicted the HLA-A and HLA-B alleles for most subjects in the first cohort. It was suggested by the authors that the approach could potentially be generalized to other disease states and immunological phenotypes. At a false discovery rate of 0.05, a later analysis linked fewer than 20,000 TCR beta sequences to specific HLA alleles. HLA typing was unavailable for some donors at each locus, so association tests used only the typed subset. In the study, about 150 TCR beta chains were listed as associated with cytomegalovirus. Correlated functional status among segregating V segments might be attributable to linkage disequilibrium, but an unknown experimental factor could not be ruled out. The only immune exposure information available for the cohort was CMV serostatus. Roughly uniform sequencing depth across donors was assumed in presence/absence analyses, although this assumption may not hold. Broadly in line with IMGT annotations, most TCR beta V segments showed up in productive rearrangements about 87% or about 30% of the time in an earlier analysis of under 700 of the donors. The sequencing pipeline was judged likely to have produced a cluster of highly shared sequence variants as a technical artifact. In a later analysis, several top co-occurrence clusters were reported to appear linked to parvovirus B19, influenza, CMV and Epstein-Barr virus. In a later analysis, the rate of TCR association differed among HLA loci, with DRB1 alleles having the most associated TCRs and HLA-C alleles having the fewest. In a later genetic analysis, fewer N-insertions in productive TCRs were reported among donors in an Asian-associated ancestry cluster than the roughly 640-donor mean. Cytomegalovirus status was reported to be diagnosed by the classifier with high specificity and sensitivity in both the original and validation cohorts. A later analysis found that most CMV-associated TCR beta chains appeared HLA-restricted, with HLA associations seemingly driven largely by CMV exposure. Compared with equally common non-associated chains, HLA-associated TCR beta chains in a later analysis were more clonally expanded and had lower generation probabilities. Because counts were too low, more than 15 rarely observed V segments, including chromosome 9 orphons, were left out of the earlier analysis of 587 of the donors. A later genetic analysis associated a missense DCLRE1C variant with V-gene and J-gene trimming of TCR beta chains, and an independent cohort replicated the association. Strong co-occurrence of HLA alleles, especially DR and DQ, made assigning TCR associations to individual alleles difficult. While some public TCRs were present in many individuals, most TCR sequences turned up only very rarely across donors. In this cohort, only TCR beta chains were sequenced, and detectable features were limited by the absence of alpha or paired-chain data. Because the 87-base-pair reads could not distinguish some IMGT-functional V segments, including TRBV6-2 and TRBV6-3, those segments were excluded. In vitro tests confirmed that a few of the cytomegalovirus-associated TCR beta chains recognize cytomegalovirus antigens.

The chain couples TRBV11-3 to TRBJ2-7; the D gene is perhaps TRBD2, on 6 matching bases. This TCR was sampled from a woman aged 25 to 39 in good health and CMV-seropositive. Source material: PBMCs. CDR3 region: CASSPGRESSYEQYF. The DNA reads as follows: TGTGCCAGCAGCCCCGGACGGGAGTCCTCCTACGAGCAGTACTTC.